The present entry profiles one T cell receptor beta chain with its context. This sample is drawn from a study of blood T cell repertoires in COVID-19. Study-wide context: Sources were T cells, B-cell-depleted T cells, or PBMCs; the material itself was cDNA or gDNA.

Original processing notes: For nucleated cells, counts were estimated from reference gene primer amplification. Clones were read by immunoSEQ multiplex PCR, and TCRdb kept only the in-frame ones, dropping some. V, J and clone size are taken as reported in that table, and D and trimming were inferred from the DNA itself. Among 55,000 to 70,000 clones listed, around nine tenths were seen once. Seattle participants joined during active infection and were tracked over time. Germline CDR1 and CDR2: SGHTA and FQGNSA. Trimming cost V 5 bases and J 4 bases; bases outside gene matches: 5. This CDR3 is built from 16 residues.

The sequenced material came from peripheral blood. V is TRBV7-2 and J is TRBJ2-1; 13 nucleotides agree with TRBD2. The TCR comes from a woman in her forties or fifties with COVID-19, enrolled during active disease. The CDR3 sequence is CASSRPGLAGYNEQFF. The CDR3 coding sequence is TGTGCCAGCAGCCGTCCGGGACTAGCGGGATACAATGAGCAGTTCTTC.